The present entry profiles one T cell receptor (beta chain) with its context. Germline-derived CDR1 and CDR2 are MDHEN and SYDVKM. J gave up 5 bases and V 1 base, and 5 bases lay outside the gene matches. This CDR3 comprises 15 residues. In the authors' methods: Using reference gene primer amplification, nucleated cell counts were estimated. The table came from immunoSEQ multiplex PCR; TCRdb's copy has only in-frame clones and leaves some out. V, J and clone size are taken as reported in that table, and D and trimming were inferred from the DNA itself. The table includes hundreds of thousands of clones, 85% to 90% detected once. The data belong to a study of blood T cell repertoires in COVID-19. For the study at large: There were acute and convalescent COVID-19 samples, and they came from the United States, Italy and Spain. PBMCs, B-cell-depleted T cells, or T cells were the source of the cDNA or gDNA that made up the material.

This clonotype was obtained from a woman aged 45-59 years with acute COVID-19. This sequence joins TRBV28 and TRBJ1-1, with 9 bases identical to TRBD1. The sample comprised PBMCs or T cells enriched from blood (not recorded which). In DNA, the CDR3 is TGTGCCAGCAGTTTATTGGGGACAGGGAGGACTGAAGCTTTCTTT. It translates to CASSLLGTGRTEAFF.